The entry below gives a single TCR beta chain sequence along with its context. The repertoire was sequenced with immunoSEQ multiplex PCR; TCRdb's copy has only in-frame clones and lacks some. Found here are 80,000 to 100,000 clones, about nine tenths of them singletons; the top ten hold under 0.85%. CDR3 length: 13 amino acids. Germline loops: CDR1 LNHDA, CDR2 SQIVND (reference sequence). V lost 6 bases and J lost 5; bases outside the gene matches: 6. This record belongs to a study of T cell changes during pregnancy in multiple sclerosis. The input for sequencing was peripheral blood, taken in the second trimester of pregnancy. The chain links TRBV19 to TRBJ1-1; 7 bases align to TRBD1. This sequence originates from a female donor in good health, enrolled as a control in a pregnancy study. CDR3 DNA: TGTGCCAGTAGGGGACAGTGGGGGACTGAAGCTTTCTTT. This gives the protein CASRGQWGTEAFF.